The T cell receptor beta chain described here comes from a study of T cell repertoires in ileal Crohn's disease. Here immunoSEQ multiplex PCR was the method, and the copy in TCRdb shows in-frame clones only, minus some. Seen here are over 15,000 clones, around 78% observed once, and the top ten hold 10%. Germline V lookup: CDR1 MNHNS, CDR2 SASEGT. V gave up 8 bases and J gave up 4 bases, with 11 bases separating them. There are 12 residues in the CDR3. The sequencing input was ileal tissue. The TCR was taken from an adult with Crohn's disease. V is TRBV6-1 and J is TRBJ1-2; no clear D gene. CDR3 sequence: CASGQALYGYTF. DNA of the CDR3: TGTGCCAGCGGTCAGGCCCTCTATGGCTACACCTTC.